This TCR beta chain was sequenced during a study of PD-L1 blockade in urothelial cancer. Study summary: Patients commenced atezolizumab around 2014, and it was given at 1,200 mg intravenously every 3 weeks. Blood-derived samples held a median about 150,000 T cells.

Stated time point: peripheral blood 6 weeks after treatment start. Method: immunoSEQ multiplex PCR; TCRdb's copy keeps in-frame clones and lacks some. The sample lists about 43,000 clones, around four fifths occurring once. The clonotype originates from a man between 60 and 70 years old with urothelial cancer. The sequencing here drew on PBMCs, taken around atezolizumab (anti-PD-L1) treatment.

The DNA of the CDR3 is TGTGCCAGCAGTCCCGGGACAGGTGTATCACCCCTCCACTTT. Amino acid sequence: CASSPGTGVSPLHF. V gene TRBV6-5 combines with J gene TRBJ1-6; 8 bases line up with TRBD1. Germline V gene sequence: CDR1 MNHEY, CDR2 SVGAGI. Losses at the gene ends were 5 bases for V and 10 bases for J; bases not matched to a gene: 7. The CDR3 totals 14 residues.